The rows below give T cell receptor beta chains drawn from one sample of a study of monozygotic twins with inflammatory bowel disease. Reprocessing the 5' RACE reads, TCRdb reports a single entry for every CDR3 protein and omits DNA. Its table lists 330,000 or so distinct CDR3 sequences. The material sequenced was blood. Receptor source: a human donor with ulcerative colitis or Crohn's disease, or a healthy co-twin of an affected twin (not recorded which). CDR3s include the opening cysteine and the closing phenylalanine or tryptophan. Each record gives: J gene, V gene, CDR3 protein.

TRBJ2-3,TRBV10-3,CATAAGSHTDTQYF
TRBJ2-1,TRBV20-1,CSARHWTSGNNEQFF
TRBJ2-1,TRBV10-1,CASSATLGQYNEQFF
TRBJ1-2,TRBV10-3,CAINVGTVGGYTF
TRBJ2-3,TRBV12-3/TRBV12-4,CASSLGGSMDTQYF
TRBJ2-3,TRBV20-1,CSAGGKAGSTDTQYF
TRBJ2-3,TRBV11-2,CASTSGIFTDTQYF
TRBJ2-2,TRBV10-2,CASSDFRLAVLRGELFF
TRBJ2-1,TRBV12-3/TRBV12-4,CASTRGPIYNEQFF
TRBJ1-2,TRBV19,CASIGPETLNYGYTF
TRBJ2-1,TRBV12-3/TRBV12-4,CASQAGSSNEQFF
TRBJ1-1,TRBV2,CACDRENTEAFF
TRBJ2-1,TRBV7-3,CASSREPGQGSNEQFF
TRBJ1-5,TRBV27,CASSIIWTTDQPQHF
TRBJ1-6,TRBV12-3/TRBV12-4,CASSSGTVNSPLHF
TRBJ1-5,TRBV28,CASSFLPQPQHF
TRBJ1-2,TRBV7-2,CASSPLENRDYGYTF
TRBJ2-3,TRBV9,CASSASVSGDTDTQYF
TRBJ1-1,TRBV5-1,CASSANTGGTEAFF
TRBJ2-1,TRBV4-3,CASRSRATGDEQFF
TRBJ2-3,TRBV4-1,CASSQDRASGGLDTQYF
TRBJ2-7,TRBV11-2,CASSLDRAGPLSYEQYF
TRBJ2-5,TRBV7-9,CASSLGLLAGYQETQYF
TRBJ2-1,TRBV4-1,CASSQDQTASASYNEQFF
TRBJ2-7,TRBV20-1,CSARVSGGQYEQYF
TRBJ2-7,TRBV3-1,CASSQVASGPYEQYF
TRBJ2-1,TRBV10-3,CAIRSGLAYNEQFF
TRBJ2-1,TRBV14,CASSPSRGGNEQFF
TRBJ2-1,TRBV20-1,CSARATGGIYNEQFF
TRBJ1-1,TRBV27,CASSLSTTGNTEAFF
TRBJ2-5,TRBV2,CASSGERETQYF
TRBJ2-7,TRBV12-3/TRBV12-4,CASSLGGDRVLHEQYF
TRBJ2-1,TRBV5-5,CASSLGFGGDEQFF
TRBJ2-3,TRBV12-3/TRBV12-4,CATRQGSDTDTQYF
TRBJ2-1,TRBV7-6,CASSLLAGGLGEQFF
TRBJ1-4,TRBV7-9,CASSLSSEKLFF
TRBJ2-3,TRBV18,CASSPKASGGNTDTQYF
TRBJ1-4,TRBV13,CASSLRVEGLEKLFF
TRBJ2-7,TRBV7-9,CASSGTGEDEQYF
TRBJ2-1,TRBV5-4,CASSFIFLQTGGGRNNEQFF